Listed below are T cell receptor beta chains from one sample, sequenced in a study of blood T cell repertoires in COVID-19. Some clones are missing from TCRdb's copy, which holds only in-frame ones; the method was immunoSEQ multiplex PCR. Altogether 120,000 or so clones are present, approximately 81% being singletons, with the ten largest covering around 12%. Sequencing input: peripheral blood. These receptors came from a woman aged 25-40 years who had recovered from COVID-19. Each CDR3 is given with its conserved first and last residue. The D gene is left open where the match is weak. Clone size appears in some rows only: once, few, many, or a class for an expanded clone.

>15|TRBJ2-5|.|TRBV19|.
CASSYTGVKKETQYF
TGTGCCAGTTCCTATACGGGGGTCAAAAAAGAGACCCAGTACTTC
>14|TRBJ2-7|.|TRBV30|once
CAWGPRRREDEQYF
TGTGCCTGGGGCCCCCGGCGACGGGAAGACGAGCAGTACTTC
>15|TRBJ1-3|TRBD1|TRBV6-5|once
CASRGTGITGNTIYF
TGTGCCAGCAGGGGGACAGGGATAACTGGAAACACCATATATTTT
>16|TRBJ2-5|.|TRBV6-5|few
CASSYWVAGAQETQYF
TGTGCCAGCAGTTACTGGGTTGCGGGGGCTCAAGAGACCCAGTACTTC
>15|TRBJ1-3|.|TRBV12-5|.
CASGNDRTSGNTIYF
TGTGCTAGTGGGAACGACAGGACCTCTGGAAACACCATATATTTT
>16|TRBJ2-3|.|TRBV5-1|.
CASSLRPRGMTDTQYF
TGCGCCAGCAGCTTGAGGCCCAGGGGAATGACAGATACGCAGTATTTT
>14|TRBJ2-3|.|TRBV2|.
CASRSAIITDTQYF
TGTGCCAGCAGATCAGCGATTATAACAGATACGCAGTATTTT
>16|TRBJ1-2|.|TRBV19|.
CASRPGQSGTNYGYTF
TGTGCCAGTCGACCGGGACAATCGGGGACTAACTATGGCTACACCTTC
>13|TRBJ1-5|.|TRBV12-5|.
CASGLDIDQPQHF
TGTGCTAGTGGTTTGGACATCGATCAGCCCCAGCATTTT
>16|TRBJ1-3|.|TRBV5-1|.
CASSLAPANSGNTIYF
TGCGCCAGCAGCTTAGCCCCAGCGAACTCTGGAAACACCATATATTTT
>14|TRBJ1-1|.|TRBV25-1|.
CASSDPGLRTEAFF
TGTGCCAGCAGTGACCCAGGGTTGAGGACTGAAGCTTTCTTT
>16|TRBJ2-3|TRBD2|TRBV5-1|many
CASSLVLAGSTDTQYF
TGCGCCAGCAGCTTGGTACTAGCGGGGAGCACAGATACGCAGTATTTT
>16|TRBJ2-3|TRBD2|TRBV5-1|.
CASSLVLAGGTDTQYF
TGCGCCAGCAGCTTGGTACTAGCGGGAGGCACAGATACGCAGTATTTT
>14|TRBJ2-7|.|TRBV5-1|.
CASYRDFSSYEQYF
TGCGCCAGTTACCGGGACTTTTCCTCCTACGAGCAGTACTTC
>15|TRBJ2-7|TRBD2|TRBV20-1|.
CSASRGLAGVYEQYF
TGCAGTGCTAGTCGCGGACTAGCGGGAGTCTACGAGCAGTACTTC
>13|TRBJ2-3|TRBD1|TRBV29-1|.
CSVETQGVDTQYF
TGCAGCGTTGAAACCCAGGGGGTGGATACGCAGTATTTT